The 3 T cell receptor beta chains below all came from one sample that was sequenced in a study of CD8 T cells in Susac syndrome. Reverse transcription of about 0.5 to 1 ug RNA was performed with random hexamers. TCRdb recomputed calls from the immunoSEQ multiplex PCR reads with MiXCR, one row per CDR3 protein. Of 100,000 to 150,000 distinct CDR3 sequences in the sample, about 94% were seen once. The sequenced sample consisted of CD8+ T cells from PBMCs. The receptors here all came from a human donor with Susac syndrome.

J is TRBJ1-1 and V is TRBV20-1; D is undetermined. Germline V gives CDR1 DFQATT, CDR2 SNEGSKA (reference sequence). The CDR3 has 13 amino acids. V was trimmed by 5 bases and J by 5 bases, leaving 15 bases between them. The CDR3: CSAWEGGKTEAFF. The CDR3 nucleotides read TGCAGTGCTTGGGAGGGAGGGAAGACTGAAGCTTTCTTT.

V and J are TRBV9 and TRBJ1-1; TRBD1 matches 7 bases. The germline V gene has CDR1 SGDLS and CDR2 YYNGEE. The CDR3 covers 14 residues. V lost 3 bases, J lost 4 bases, and 6 bases stayed unmatched. The CDR3 reads CASSAQGLGTEAFF. Here the CDR3 DNA reads TGTGCCAGCAGCGCACAGGGGTTGGGCACTGAAGCTTTCTTT.

The V call is TRBV13, the J call TRBJ2-7; D not resolved. Looked up from germline, CDR1 is PRHDT and CDR2 is FYEKMQ (reference sequence). This CDR3 has 14 amino acids. V shed 1 base and J shed 0 bases, with 7 bases lying between them. The CDR3 DNA sequence: TGTGCCAGCAGCTTAGCCAGCAGCTCCTACGAGCAGTACTTC. Translating it yields CASSLASSSYEQYF. Full variable domain (missing parts from reference TRBV13 and TRBJ2-7): AAGVIQSPRHLIKEKRETATLKCYPIPRHDTVYWYQQGPGQDPQFLISFYEKMQSDKGSIPDRFSAQQFSDYHSELNMSSLELGDSALYFCASSLASSSYEQYFGPGTRLTVT.